These T cell receptor beta chains were read from a single sample in a study of vaccination and CD4 T cells after COVID-19. TCRdb reprocessed the PCR reads with MiXCR, giving one entry per CDR3 protein. The table shows about 6,100 distinct CDR3 sequences, with about 40% occurring only once. No cognate antigen is known for these TCRs. Material: CD4+ T cells from blood, cultured in vitro. The receptors stem from a human donor in good health. Each CDR3 is given with its conserved first and last residue. A D gene is named only where the DNA matches it firmly. Rows give clone size only sometimes, using once, few, many, or a class for an expanded clone.

size	V	J	D	DNA	CDR3
hyperexpanded	TRBV7-3	TRBJ1-6	-	TGTGCCAGCAGCTTTATGAGGGGAACACCCCTCCACTTT	CASSFMRGTPLHF
-	TRBV6-1	TRBJ1-2	-	TGTGCCAGCAGTGGGGGGGACGGTTCACTTTATGGCTACACCTTC	CASSGGDGSLYGYTF
few	TRBV6-1	TRBJ1-1	-	TGTGCCAGCGTATACGGGAACACTGAAGCTTTCTTT	CASVYGNTEAFF
few	TRBV20-1	TRBJ2-1	-	TGCAGTGCTAGAGATCGAGACTACTCCAATGAGCAGTTCTTC	CSARDRDYSNEQFF
-	TRBV7-9	TRBJ2-2	-	TGTGCCAGCAGCCCCCCCAGGGGCCGGGACACCGGGGAGCTGTTTTTT	CASSPPRGRDTGELFF
-	TRBV11-1	TRBJ1-5	TRBD1	TGTGCCAGCAGCATGGGACAGTCTAATCAGCCCCAGCATTTT	CASSMGQSNQPQHF
-	TRBV7-6	TRBJ1-1	-	TGTGCCAGCAGCTTTACAGACACTGAAGCTTTCTTT	CASSFTDTEAFF
once	TRBV12-3/TRBV12-4	TRBJ2-1	-	TGTGCCAGCAGTTTAGGGGAGTATGAGCAGTTCTTC	CASSLGEYEQFF
-	TRBV7-8	TRBJ2-2	TRBD2	TGTGCCAGCAGCTCCCCCCTGGGAGGGGCCTTAAACACCGGGGAGCTGTTTTTT	CASSSPLGGALNTGELFF
few	TRBV12-3/TRBV12-4	TRBJ1-5	-	TGTGCCAGCACCCCCGACCACAATCAGCCCCAGCATTTT	CASTPDHNQPQHF
once	TRBV6-1	TRBJ2-3	TRBD2	TGTGCCAGCAGTGTCTTTTTGCGGGGGGGAGCAGATACGCAGTATTTT	CASSVFLRGGADTQYF
few	TRBV10-3	TRBJ2-2	-	TGTGCCATCAGTGATGTCGGGGCGAACACCGGGGAGCTGTTTTTT	CAISDVGANTGELFF
-	TRBV6-5	TRBJ2-7	-	TGTGCCAGCAGTTACCCGGGACTCGGAGGCGAGCAGTACTTC	CASSYPGLGGEQYF
few	TRBV20-1	TRBJ1-2	-	TGCAGTGCTAGCCAGGATAACTATGGCTACACCTTC	CSASQDNYGYTF
once	TRBV18	TRBJ2-3	TRBD1	TGTGCCAGCTCACCACCGAGAACAGGGGTAGATACGCAGTATTTT	CASSPPRTGVDTQYF
-	TRBV7-3	TRBJ1-1	TRBD1	TGTGCCAGCAGCCACCGACAGGGAGGTTTGAACACTGAAGCTTTCTTT	CASSHRQGGLNTEAFF
few	TRBV6-1	TRBJ2-7	TRBD1	TGTGCCAGCAATGCAGGGGGAGTCTACGAGCAGTACTTC	CASNAGGVYEQYF
-	TRBV6-1	TRBJ2-1	-	TGTGCCAGCAGTGAAGAAAGGGGCCCTTACAATGAGCAGTTCTTC	CASSEERGPYNEQFF